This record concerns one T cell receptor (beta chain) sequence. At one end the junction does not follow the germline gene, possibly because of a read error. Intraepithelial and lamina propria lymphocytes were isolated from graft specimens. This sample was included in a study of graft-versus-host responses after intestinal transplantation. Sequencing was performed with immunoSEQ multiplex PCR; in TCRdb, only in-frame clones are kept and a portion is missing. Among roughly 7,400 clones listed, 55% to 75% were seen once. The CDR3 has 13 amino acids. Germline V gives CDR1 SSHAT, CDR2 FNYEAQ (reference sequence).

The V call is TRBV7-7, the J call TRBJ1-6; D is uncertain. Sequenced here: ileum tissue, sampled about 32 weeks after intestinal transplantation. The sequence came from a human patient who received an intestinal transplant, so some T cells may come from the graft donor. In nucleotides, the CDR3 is TGTGCTAGCAGCTTAGAAGTGGGTTCACCCCTCCACTTT. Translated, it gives CASSLEVGSPLHF.